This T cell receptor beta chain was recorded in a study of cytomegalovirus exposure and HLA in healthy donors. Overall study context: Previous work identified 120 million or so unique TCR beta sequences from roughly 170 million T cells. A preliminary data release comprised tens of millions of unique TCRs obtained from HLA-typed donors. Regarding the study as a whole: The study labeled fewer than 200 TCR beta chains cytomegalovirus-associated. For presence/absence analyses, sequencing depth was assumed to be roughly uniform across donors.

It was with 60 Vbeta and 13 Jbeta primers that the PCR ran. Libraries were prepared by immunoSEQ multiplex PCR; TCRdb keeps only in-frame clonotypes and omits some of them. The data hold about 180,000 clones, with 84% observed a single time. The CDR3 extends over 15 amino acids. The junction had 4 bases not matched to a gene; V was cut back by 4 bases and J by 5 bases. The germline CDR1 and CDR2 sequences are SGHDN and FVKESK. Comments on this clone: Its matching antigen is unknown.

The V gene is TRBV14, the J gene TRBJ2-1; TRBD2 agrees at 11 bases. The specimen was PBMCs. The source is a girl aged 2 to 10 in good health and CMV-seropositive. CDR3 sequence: CASSLGLAVHNEQFF. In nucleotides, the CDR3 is TGTGCCAGCAGCCTGGGACTAGCGGTGCACAATGAGCAGTTCTTC.